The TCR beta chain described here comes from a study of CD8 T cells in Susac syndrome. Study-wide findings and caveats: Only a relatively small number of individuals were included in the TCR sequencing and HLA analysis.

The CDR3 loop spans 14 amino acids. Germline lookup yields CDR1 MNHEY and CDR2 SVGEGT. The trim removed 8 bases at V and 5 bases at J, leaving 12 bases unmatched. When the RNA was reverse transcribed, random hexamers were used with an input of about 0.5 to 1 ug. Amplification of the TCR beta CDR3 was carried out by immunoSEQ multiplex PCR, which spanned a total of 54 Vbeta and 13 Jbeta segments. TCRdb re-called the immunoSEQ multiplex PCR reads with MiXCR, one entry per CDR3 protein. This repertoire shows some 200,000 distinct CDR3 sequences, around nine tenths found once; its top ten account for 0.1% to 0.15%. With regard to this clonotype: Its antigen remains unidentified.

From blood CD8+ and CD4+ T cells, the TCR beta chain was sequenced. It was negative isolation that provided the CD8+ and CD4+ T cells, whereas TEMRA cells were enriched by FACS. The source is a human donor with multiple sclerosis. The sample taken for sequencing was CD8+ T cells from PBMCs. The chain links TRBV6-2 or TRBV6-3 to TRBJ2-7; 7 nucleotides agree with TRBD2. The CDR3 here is CASRGGSPLHEQYF. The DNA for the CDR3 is TGTGCCAGCCGGGGCGGGAGCCCGCTCCACGAGCAGTACTTC.